This TCR beta chain was recovered during a study of metastatic and nonmetastatic thyroid tumors. Study-level information: For malignant and benign thyroid patients, tumor or nodule tissue and blood were the sources whose repertoires were compared. Study outcomes and limitations: In both blood and tumor samples, TCR beta diversity was reported significantly higher for malignant than benign nodules.

Authors' methods: The authors used CDR3 differences across clinicopathological groups to build a distant-metastasis classifier for papillary thyroid cancer. TCRdb re-processed the PCR reads through MiXCR. The V and J calls here are based on TCRdb, not the publication. This table has approximately 82,000 clones, approximately 12% appearing once. This clone appeared many times. Its antigen is undetermined. Germline CDR1 and CDR2: SGHRS and YFSETQ. This CDR3 spans 14 amino acids. V shed 4 bases and J 10 bases; nucleotides not matched to a gene: 13. Thyroid surgery was performed in patients who had received no treatment beforehand.

The source of this sequence is a female donor with papillary thyroid cancer or a benign thyroid nodule (not recorded which). Some clones in this sample may be carry-over from other donors' samples. The chain couples TRBV5-1 to TRBJ1-2; 7 bases match TRBD1. The material sequenced was tumor tissue. This CDR3 is CASSQIGQVFDYTF. In DNA form, the CDR3 reads TGCGCCAGCAGCCAGATAGGACAGGTCTTTGACTACACCTTC.